Listed below are T cell receptor beta chains from one sample, sequenced in a study of hypomethylating agent response in myelodysplastic syndrome. Data came from immunoSEQ multiplex PCR; TCRdb stores just in-frame clones and leaves some out. Of approximately 6,600 clones in the sample, about four fifths were seen once. The material sequenced was bone marrow, taken before or after starting hypomethylating agent treatment for myelodysplastic syndrome (not recorded which). The receptors here all came from a human donor with myelodysplastic syndrome. CDR3s include the opening cysteine and the closing phenylalanine or tryptophan. The D gene is left open where the match is weak. Expanded clones get a size class; other rows say once, few or many, or leave the size out.

V	D	size	J	CDR3	DNA
TRBV13	TRBD1	NA	TRBJ1-2	CASSAYRGRDYGYTF	TGTGCCAGCAGCGCGTACAGGGGGCGCGACTATGGCTACACCTTC
TRBV19	NA	NA	TRBJ1-5	CASSPGIPDQPQHF	TGTGCCAGTAGTCCAGGCATACCCGATCAGCCCCAGCATTTT
TRBV9	TRBD1	NA	TRBJ1-3	CASSVEPSGQASGNTIYF	TGTGCCAGCAGCGTAGAACCCTCTGGACAGGCCTCTGGAAACACCATATATTTT
TRBV7-2	TRBD2	NA	TRBJ2-2	CASSREVAGNTGELFF	TGTGCCAGCAGCCGAGAGGTAGCGGGGAACACCGGGGAGCTGTTTTTT
TRBV11-2	TRBD2	NA	TRBJ2-7	CASSFGTSGSYEQYF	TGTGCCAGCAGCTTTGGGACTAGCGGCTCCTACGAGCAGTACTTC
TRBV10-3	TRBD1	NA	TRBJ2-7	CAIAPGQGAYEQYF	TGTGCCATCGCTCCGGGACAGGGGGCCTACGAGCAGTACTTC
TRBV11-3	TRBD2	NA	TRBJ2-7	CASSLLAGGPGSRGEQYF	TGTGCCAGCAGCTTACTAGCGGGAGGGCCGGGAAGCCGGGGCGAGCAGTACTTC
TRBV5-6	NA	once	TRBJ2-5	CASSLWGTETQYF	TGTGCCAGCAGCTTATGGGGAACAGAGACCCAGTACTTC
TRBV4-1	NA	NA	TRBJ2-2	CASSQDAPFTGELFF	TGCGCCAGCAGCCAAGATGCGCCCTTCACCGGGGAGCTGTTTTTT
TRBV5-1	NA	NA	TRBJ1-1	CASSEITGLNTEAFF	TGCGCCAGCAGCGAAATTACAGGACTGAACACTGAAGCTTTCTTT